This TCR beta chain is from a study of T cell responses to AZD1222 COVID-19 vaccine. TCRdb's table, derived via immunoSEQ multiplex PCR, lists solely in-frame clones and lacks some. Altogether 95,000 to 130,000 clones are present, around 85% being singletons, with the ten largest covering 3.9%. This clone turned up a few times. The CDR3 loop spans 15 amino acids. Deletions cut 0 bases from V and 0 bases from J, with 8 bases between. Germline-derived CDR1 and CDR2 are LNHNV and YYDKDF (reference sequence). This TCR came from an adult in good health. V gene TRBV15 combines with J gene TRBJ1-2; D is unresolved. The source material was peripheral blood, sampled on day 0 of MenACWY control vaccination. The CDR3 is CATSRDRTPNYGYTF. The CDR3 DNA reads as TGTGCCACCAGCAGAGATCGTACACCTAACTATGGCTACACCTTC.